Sequencing of this T cell receptor (beta chain) was carried out in a study of blood T cell repertoires in COVID-19. On the study more broadly: T cells, B-cell-depleted T cells, or PBMCs supplied cDNA or gDNA.

From germline, CDR1 is MNHEY and CDR2 SVGAGI. The CDR3 totals 14 residues. Trimming cost V 6 bases and J 6 bases; bases outside gene matches: 7. In the source study's methods: Reference gene primer amplification yielded estimated nucleated cell counts. Data came from immunoSEQ multiplex PCR; TCRdb stores just in-frame clones and leaves some out. That table furnishes V, J and clone size, whereas the DNA furnished D and trimming. The sample has tens of thousands of clones, around four fifths seen once. Sample: peripheral blood. The receptor comes from a man aged 50 to 60 with acute or convalescent COVID-19. The chain combines TRBV6-5 with TRBJ2-5; the match to TRBD1 covers 10 bases. The DNA of the CDR3 is TGTGCCAGCAGCCCCAGACAGGGGGCAAAGACCCAGTACTTC. Translating gives CASSPRQGAKTQYF.